This TCR beta chain was observed in a study of cytomegalovirus exposure and HLA in healthy donors. The CDR3 spans 14 residues. J was trimmed by 0 bases and V by 8 bases; bases with no gene match: 7. In germline, CDR1 is MNHNY, CDR2 SVGAGI (reference sequence). This clone appeared a single time. Its antigen is unidentified. Study findings and constraints: In an earlier analysis, productive rearrangement rates for most beta V segments clustered near 90% or 30%. Some TCR beta chains (164 of them) were listed as cytomegalovirus-associated. With DRB1 most and HLA-C fewest, TCR association rates differed between HLA loci in a later analysis.

PCR amplification relied on 60 Vbeta primers (plus 13 Jbeta primers). The assay was immunoSEQ multiplex PCR, and TCRdb's table has in-frame clones only and misses some. Counted here are tens of thousands of clones, approximately 72% occurring once; the ten biggest clones make up roughly 9.7%. The sequence came from a woman aged 25 to 45 in good health and CMV-seronegative. This rearrangement joins TRBV6-6 to TRBJ2-7, with 7 bases fitting TRBD1. The source material was PBMCs. The CDR3, as DNA: TGTGCCAGCCGGGGACAGATGAGCTCCTACGAGCAGTACTTC. Protein: CASRGQMSSYEQYF.